This TCR beta chain was obtained from a study of memory CD4+ T cells and cytomegalovirus serostatus. In the study overall: Healthy Belgian adult donors included roughly ten CMV-positive and 24 CMV-negative people. Whole-study findings and limits: About 40% of the roughly 160 known CMV-associated TCRbeta sequences appeared in CD4+ memory.

Trimming removed 5 bases from V and 2 bases from J, with 22 bases in between. The CDR3 spans 17 residues. The germline V gene has CDR1 MNHEY and CDR2 SMNVEV (reference sequence). To note about this clone: Its antigen remains unknown.

Original analysis: After removing out-of-frame reads, over 2 million distinct TCRbeta sequences remained. The assay was immunoSEQ multiplex PCR, and TCRdb's table has in-frame clones only and misses some. That table furnishes V, J and clone size, whereas the DNA furnished D and trimming. This sample has approximately 61,000 clones; about three quarters occur once, and the top ten carry roughly 0.48%. The sort gate was single viable CD3+CD4+CD8-CD45RO+ cells for memory CD4+ T cells. This clonotype was obtained from an adult in good health and CMV-seronegative. Some clones in this sample may be carry-over from other donors' samples. Sequencing was performed on memory CD4+ T cells from blood. The chain recombines TRBV27 with TRBJ2-7; D remains unclear. CDR3 sequence: CASSPRWAPGYAYEQYF. The CDR3 DNA follows: TGTGCCAGCAGTCCCCGATGGGCACCGGGCTATGCCTACGAGCAGTACTTC.